The clone carrying this T cell receptor (beta chain) was seen a handful of times. Its antigen is undetermined. The data stem from a study of glioma-infiltrating T cells. Amplification of TCR alpha and beta CDR3 regions from RNA used iRepertoire nested multiplex PCR. TCRdb ran MiXCR on the multiplex PCR reads and lists one entry per CDR3 protein. The sample includes 300,000 to 450,000 distinct CDR3 sequences, 41% seen only once; the top ten take 9.5% to 15%. This CDR3 contains 16 residues. CDR1 and CDR2 (germline): DFQATT, SNEGSKA (reference sequence). V lost 4 bases and J lost 4; bases outside the gene matches: 11. Whole-study findings and limits: Gliomas, especially low-grade, showed above-expected tissue-blood divergence; non-neoplastic patients showed below. Very few CDR3 sequences were shared between tissue and blood. Shared blood CDR3 signature motifs marked patients with low tissue-blood divergence.

Sequenced material: glioma tissue, nonneoplastic brain tissue, or PBMCs (not recorded which). This chain connects TRBV20-1 to TRBJ2-3; 10 bases are shared with TRBD1. This clonotype was obtained from a human donor with low-grade glioma or glioblastoma, undergoing nonglioma brain surgery, or in good health (not recorded which). The chain's CDR3 is CSATQRGTGAPDTQYF. The CDR3 region has the DNA TGCAGTGCTACCCAGAGGGGGACAGGGGCCCCAGATACGCAGTATTTT.